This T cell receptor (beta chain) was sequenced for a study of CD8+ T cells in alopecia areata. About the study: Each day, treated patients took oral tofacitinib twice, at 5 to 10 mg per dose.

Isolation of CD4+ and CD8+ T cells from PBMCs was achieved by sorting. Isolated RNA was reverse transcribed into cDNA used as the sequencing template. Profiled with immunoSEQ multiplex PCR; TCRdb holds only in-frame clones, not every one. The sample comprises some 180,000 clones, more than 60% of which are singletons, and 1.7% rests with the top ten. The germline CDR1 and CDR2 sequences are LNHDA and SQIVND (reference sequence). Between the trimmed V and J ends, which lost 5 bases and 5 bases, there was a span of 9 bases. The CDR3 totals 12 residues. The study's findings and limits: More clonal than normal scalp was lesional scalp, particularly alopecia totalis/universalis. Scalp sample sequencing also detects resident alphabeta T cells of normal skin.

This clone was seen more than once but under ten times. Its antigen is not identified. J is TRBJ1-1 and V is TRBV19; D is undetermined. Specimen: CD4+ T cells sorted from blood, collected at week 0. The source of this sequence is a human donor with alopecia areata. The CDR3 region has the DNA TGTGCCAGTAGTCAAGCGGAGACTGAAGCTTTCTTT. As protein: CASSQAETEAFF.